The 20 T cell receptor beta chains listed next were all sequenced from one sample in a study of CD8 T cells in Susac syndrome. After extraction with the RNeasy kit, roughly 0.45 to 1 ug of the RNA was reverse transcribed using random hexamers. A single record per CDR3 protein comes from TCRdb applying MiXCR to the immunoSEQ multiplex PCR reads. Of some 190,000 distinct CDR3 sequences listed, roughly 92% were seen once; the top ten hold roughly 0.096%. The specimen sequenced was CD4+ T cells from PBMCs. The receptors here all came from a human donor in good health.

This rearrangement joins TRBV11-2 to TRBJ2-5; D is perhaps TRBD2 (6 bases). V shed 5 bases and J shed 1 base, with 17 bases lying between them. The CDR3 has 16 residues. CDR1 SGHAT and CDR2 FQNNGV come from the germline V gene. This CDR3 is CASSIGIRGTQETQYF. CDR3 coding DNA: TGTGCCAGCAGCATCGGTATACGGGGGACCCAAGAGACCCAGTACTTC.

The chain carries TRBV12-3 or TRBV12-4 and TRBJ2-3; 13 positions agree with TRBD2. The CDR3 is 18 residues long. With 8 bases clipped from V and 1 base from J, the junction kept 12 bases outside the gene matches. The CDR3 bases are TGTGCCAGCGCACCGGGACTAGCGGGGAGCCGCCGCACAGATACGCAGTATTTT. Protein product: CASAPGLAGSRRTDTQYF.

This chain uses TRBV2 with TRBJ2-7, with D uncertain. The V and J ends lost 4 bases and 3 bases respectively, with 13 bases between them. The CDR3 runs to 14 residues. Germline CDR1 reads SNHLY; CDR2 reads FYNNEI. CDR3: CASSGARSDYEQYF. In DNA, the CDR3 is TGTGCCAGCAGTGGGGCCCGTTCGGACTACGAGCAGTACTTC.

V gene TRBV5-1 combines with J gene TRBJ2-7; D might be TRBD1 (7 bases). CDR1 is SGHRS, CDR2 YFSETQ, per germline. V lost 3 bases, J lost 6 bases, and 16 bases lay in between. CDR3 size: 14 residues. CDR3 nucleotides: TGCGCCAGCAGCTCAAGGACAGGAGGGGGCGAGCAGTACTTC. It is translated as CASSSRTGGGEQYF.

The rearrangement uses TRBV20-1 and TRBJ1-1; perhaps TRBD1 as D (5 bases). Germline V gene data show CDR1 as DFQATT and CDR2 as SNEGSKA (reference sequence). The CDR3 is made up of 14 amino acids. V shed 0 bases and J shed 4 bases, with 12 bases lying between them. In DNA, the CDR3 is TGCAGTGCTAGAGAAGTGGGGCGAACCACTGAAGCTTTCTTT. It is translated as CSAREVGRTTEAFF.

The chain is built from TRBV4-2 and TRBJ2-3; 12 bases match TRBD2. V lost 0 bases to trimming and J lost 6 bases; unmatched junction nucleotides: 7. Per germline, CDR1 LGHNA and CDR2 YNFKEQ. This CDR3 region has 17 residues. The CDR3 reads CASSQDPGLAGRDTQYF. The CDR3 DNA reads TGTGCCAGCAGCCAAGATCCCGGACTAGCGGGGAGGGATACGCAGTATTTT.

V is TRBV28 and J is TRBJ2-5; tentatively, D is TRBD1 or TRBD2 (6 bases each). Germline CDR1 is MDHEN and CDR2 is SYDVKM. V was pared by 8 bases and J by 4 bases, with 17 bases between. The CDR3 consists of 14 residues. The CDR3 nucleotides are TGTGCCAGCGGGAGGCAGGGGACGCGAGAGACCCAGTACTTC. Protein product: CASGRQGTRETQYF. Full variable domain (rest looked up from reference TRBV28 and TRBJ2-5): DVKVTQSSRYLVKRTGEKVFLECVQDMDHENMFWYRQDPGLGLRLIYFSYDVKMKEKGDIPEGYSVSREKKERFSLILESASTNQTSMYLCASGRQGTRETQYFGPGTRLLVL.

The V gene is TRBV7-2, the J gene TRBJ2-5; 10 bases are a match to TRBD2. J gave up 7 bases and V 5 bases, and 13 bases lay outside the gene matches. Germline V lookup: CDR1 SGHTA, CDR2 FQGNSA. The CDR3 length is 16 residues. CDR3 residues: CASSLSGGAYRGTQYF. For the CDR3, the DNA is TGTGCCAGCAGCCTCAGCGGGGGGGCTTACCGGGGGACCCAGTACTTC.

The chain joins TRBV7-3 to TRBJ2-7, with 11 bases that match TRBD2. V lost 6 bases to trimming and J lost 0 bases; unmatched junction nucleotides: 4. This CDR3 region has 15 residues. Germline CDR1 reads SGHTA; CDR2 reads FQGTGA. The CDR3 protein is CASRETSGGSYEQYV. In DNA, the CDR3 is TGTGCCAGCAGGGAAACTAGCGGGGGCTCCTACGAGCAGTACGTC.

The CDR3 region is CASSLMSSGANVLTF. In nucleotides, the CDR3 is TGCGCCAGCAGCTTGATGTCCTCTGGGGCCAACGTCCTGACTTTC. The chain is built from TRBV5-1 and TRBJ2-6; D ambiguous. The CDR3 extends over 15 amino acids. The germline CDR1 and CDR2 sequences are SGHRS and YFSETQ. The ends were cut back, 1 base at V and 0 bases at J, with 5 bases in the middle. Supplemented by reference TRBV5-1 and TRBJ2-6, the full variable domain reads KAGVTQTPRYLIKTRGQQVTLSCSPISGHRSVSWYQQTPGQGLQFLFEYFSETQRNKGNFPGRFSGRQFSNSRSEMNVSTLELGDSALYLCASSLMSSGANVLTFGAGSRLTVL.

CDR3 nucleotides: TGTGCCAGCAGTGGACAGCGCGGGGAGCTGTTTTTT. Translated, it gives CASSGQRGELFF. This rearrangement joins TRBV28 to TRBJ2-2, with D possibly TRBD1 on 6 matching bases. V was cut by 5 bases and J by 7 bases, with 8 bases left in between. This CDR3 is 12 amino acids long. The V gene's germline CDR1 is MDHEN and CDR2 SYDVKM.

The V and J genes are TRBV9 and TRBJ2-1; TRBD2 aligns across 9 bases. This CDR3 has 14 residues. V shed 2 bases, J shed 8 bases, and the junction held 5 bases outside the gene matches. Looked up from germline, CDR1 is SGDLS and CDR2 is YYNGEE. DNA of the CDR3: TGTGCCAGCAGCGTTAGCGGGGGTATGGATGAGCAGTTCTTC. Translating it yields CASSVSGGMDEQFF.

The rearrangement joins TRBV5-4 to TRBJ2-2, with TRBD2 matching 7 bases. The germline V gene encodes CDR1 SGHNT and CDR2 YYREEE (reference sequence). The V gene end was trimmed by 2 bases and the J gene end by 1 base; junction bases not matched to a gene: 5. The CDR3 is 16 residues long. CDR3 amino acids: CASSFGGRVNTGELFF. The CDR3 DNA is TGTGCCAGCAGCTTTGGGGGGAGGGTGAACACCGGGGAGCTGTTTTTT.

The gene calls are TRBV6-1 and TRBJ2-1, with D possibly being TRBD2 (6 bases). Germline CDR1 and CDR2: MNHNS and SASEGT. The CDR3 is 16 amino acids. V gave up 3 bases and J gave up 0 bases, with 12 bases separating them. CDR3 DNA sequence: TGTGCCAGCAGTGAGTGGGGGGATGGCTCCTACAATGAGCAGTTCTTC. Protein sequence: CASSEWGDGSYNEQFF.

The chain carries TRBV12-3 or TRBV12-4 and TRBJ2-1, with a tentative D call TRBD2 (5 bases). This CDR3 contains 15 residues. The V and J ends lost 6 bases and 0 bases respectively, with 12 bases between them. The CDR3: CASRTTGVSYNEQFF. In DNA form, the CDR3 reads TGTGCCAGCAGGACCACCGGGGTCTCCTACAATGAGCAGTTCTTC.

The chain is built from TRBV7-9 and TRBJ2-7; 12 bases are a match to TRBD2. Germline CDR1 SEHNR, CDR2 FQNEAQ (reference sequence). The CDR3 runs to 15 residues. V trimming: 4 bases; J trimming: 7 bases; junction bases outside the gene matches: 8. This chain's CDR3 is CASSSGLAGRGEQYV. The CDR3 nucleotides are TGTGCCAGCAGCTCGGGACTAGCGGGTCGTGGTGAGCAGTACGTC.

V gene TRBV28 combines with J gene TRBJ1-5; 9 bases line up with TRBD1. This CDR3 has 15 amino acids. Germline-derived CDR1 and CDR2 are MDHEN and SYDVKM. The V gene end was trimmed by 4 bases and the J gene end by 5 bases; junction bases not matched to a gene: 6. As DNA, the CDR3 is TGTGCCAGCAGTTGGGGACAGGGTTTTTATCAGCCCCAGCATTTT. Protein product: CASSWGQGFYQPQHF.

The CDR3 sequence is CASSQGGAYEQYF. In DNA form, the CDR3 reads TGTGCCAGCAGCCAAGGTGGAGCCTACGAGCAGTACTTC. The rearrangement joins TRBV3-1 to TRBJ2-7; D gene ambiguous. CDR3 length: 13 amino acids. Trimming left V 1 base short and J 2 bases short, with 6 bases between. Per germline, CDR1 LGHDT and CDR2 YNNKEL (reference sequence).

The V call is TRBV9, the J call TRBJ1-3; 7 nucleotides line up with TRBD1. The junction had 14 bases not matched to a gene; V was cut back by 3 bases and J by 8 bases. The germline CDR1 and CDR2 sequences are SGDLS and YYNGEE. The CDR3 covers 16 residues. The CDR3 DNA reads TGTGCCAGCAGCGCCCGAGACAGGGCGGGTAGGGACACCATATATTTT. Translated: CASSARDRAGRDTIYF.

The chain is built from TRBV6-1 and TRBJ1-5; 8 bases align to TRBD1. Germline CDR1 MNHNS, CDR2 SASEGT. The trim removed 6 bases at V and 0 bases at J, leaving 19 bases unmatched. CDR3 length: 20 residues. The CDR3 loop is CASSSLGQGGRGYSNQPQHF. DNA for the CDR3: TGTGCCAGCAGCTCCCTAGGACAGGGAGGGAGGGGATATAGCAATCAGCCCCAGCATTTT.